This is a list of T cell receptor beta chains from one sample in a study of T cells in Graves' hyperthyroidism and ophthalmopathy. MiXCR, applied by TCRdb to the multiplex PCR reads, yields one record per CDR3 protein. Found here are about 210,000 distinct CDR3 sequences, 17% of them singletons; the top ten hold approximately 50%. Sequenced input: blood. The receptors were gathered from a man aged 50 to 60 with Graves' hyperthyroidism. Both conserved end residues are part of each CDR3. Fields, in order: J gene, clone size, D gene, V gene, CDR3 protein, CDR3 DNA. A D gene is named only where the DNA matches it firmly. Size values are once, few and many counts, or a class for expanded clones, and some rows have none.

J: TRBJ1-4; size: NA; D: NA; V: TRBV7-2; CDR3: CASSLSGRPLFF; DNA: TGTGCCAGCAGCTTATCAGGTCGGCCACTGTTTTTT
J: TRBJ2-3; size: many; D: TRBD2; V: TRBV7-2; CDR3: CASSLVGASGSTDTQYF; DNA: TGTGCCAGCAGCTTAGTGGGGGCTAGCGGGAGCACAGATACGCAGTATTTT
J: TRBJ2-3; size: few; D: NA; V: TRBV5-6; CDR3: CASSLGKATDTQYF; DNA: TGTGCCAGCAGCCTAGGGAAGGCTACAGATACGCAGTATTTT
J: TRBJ2-5; size: few; D: NA; V: TRBV29-1; CDR3: CSVETHQRRSETQYF; DNA: TGCAGCGTTGAAACCCATCAGAGGCGGTCAGAGACCCAGTACTTC
J: TRBJ2-7; size: many; D: TRBD2; V: TRBV28; CDR3: CASSLIWSGRIYEQYF; DNA: TGTGCCAGCAGCCTCATCTGGAGCGGGAGGATCTACGAGCAGTACTTC
J: TRBJ2-3; size: NA; D: TRBD2; V: TRBV10-3; CDR3: CAISESSGSRGTDTQYF; DNA: TGTGCCATCAGTGAGTCGAGCGGGAGCAGGGGCACAGATACGCAGTATTTT
J: TRBJ2-7; size: many; D: TRBD1; V: TRBV29-1; CDR3: CSVEEDRGVEQYF; DNA: TGCAGCGTTGAAGAAGACAGGGGAGTCGAGCAGTACTTC
J: TRBJ2-1; size: NA; D: TRBD2; V: TRBV7-3; CDR3: CASSSTGTSGIWEQFF; DNA: TGTGCCAGCAGCTCAACCGGGACTAGCGGGATTTGGGAGCAGTTCTTC
J: TRBJ2-3; size: many; D: NA; V: TRBV18; CDR3: CASSPGGSDTQYF; DNA: TGTGCCAGCTCACCGGGCGGGTCAGATACGCAGTATTTT
J: TRBJ2-1; size: few; D: TRBD2; V: TRBV3-1; CDR3: CASSQRSAGVNEQFF; DNA: TGTGCCAGCAGCCAAAGGTCCGCGGGAGTCAATGAGCAGTTCTTC
J: TRBJ2-1; size: many; D: TRBD2; V: TRBV18; CDR3: CASSPPGSGRSMEQFF; DNA: TGTGCCAGCTCACCACCGGGTAGCGGGAGAAGTATGGAGCAGTTCTTC
J: TRBJ2-7; size: many; D: NA; V: TRBV3-2; CDR3: CASSQLLDRVRNEQYF; DNA: TGTGCCAGCAGCCAACTTTTAGACAGGGTGCGGAATGAGCAGTACTTC
J: TRBJ2-7; size: NA; D: TRBD1; V: TRBV28; CDR3: CASSHDREFREQYF; DNA: TGTGCCAGCAGCCATGACAGGGAATTTCGCGAGCAGTACTTC
J: TRBJ2-3; size: NA; D: NA; V: TRBV28; CDR3: CASSGPGDATQYF; DNA: TGTGCCAGCAGTGGGCCGGGGGACGCGACGCAGTATTTT
J: TRBJ2-5; size: many; D: TRBD1; V: TRBV28; CDR3: CASSADRVYQETQYF; DNA: TGTGCCAGCAGTGCAGACAGGGTGTACCAAGAGACCCAGTACTTC
J: TRBJ2-1; size: many; D: NA; V: TRBV9; CDR3: CASSVANEQFF; DNA: TGTGCCAGCAGCGTAGCGAATGAGCAGTTCTTC
J: TRBJ2-1; size: many; D: NA; V: TRBV7-3; CDR3: CASSLNAGEGEQFF; DNA: TGTGCCAGCAGCTTAAATGCAGGGGAGGGTGAGCAGTTCTTC
J: TRBJ2-3; size: many; D: NA; V: TRBV4-3; CDR3: CASSQDQAVVTDTQYF; DNA: TGCGCCAGCAGCCAAGATCAGGCGGTCGTCACAGATACGCAGTATTTT
J: TRBJ2-3; size: few; D: NA; V: TRBV4-1; CDR3: CASSRAGTSTDTQYF; DNA: TGCGCCAGCAGCCGGGCAGGGACTAGCACAGATACGCAGTATTTT
J: TRBJ2-1; size: few; D: NA; V: TRBV20-1; CDR3: CSARVTQSSYNEQFF; DNA: TGCAGTGCTAGAGTAACACAGAGCTCCTACAATGAGCAGTTCTTC
J: TRBJ2-3; size: many; D: TRBD1; V: TRBV2; CDR3: CASTKGTGYRDTQYF; DNA: TGTGCCAGCACCAAGGGGACAGGGTATCGGGATACGCAGTATTTT
J: TRBJ1-5; size: many; D: NA; V: TRBV20-1; CDR3: CSASEPWSGNQPQHF; DNA: TGCAGTGCTAGTGAACCCTGGTCCGGCAATCAGCCCCAGCATTTT
J: TRBJ2-7; size: few; D: TRBD1; V: TRBV29-1; CDR3: CSVRTGYYEQYF; DNA: TGCAGCGTCAGGACAGGCTACTACGAGCAGTACTTC
J: TRBJ1-2; size: few; D: TRBD1; V: TRBV27; CDR3: CASSPGTGAGYTF; DNA: TGTGCCAGCAGCCCAGGGACAGGAGCCGGCTACACCTTC
J: TRBJ2-3; size: many; D: NA; V: TRBV12-3/TRBV12-4; CDR3: CASSLASSPDTQYF; DNA: TGTGCCAGCAGTTTAGCGTCTAGCCCAGATACGCAGTATTTT
J: TRBJ2-3; size: few; D: NA; V: TRBV24-1; CDR3: CATSDSHTDTQYF; DNA: TGTGCCACCAGTGATTCCCACACAGATACGCAGTATTTT
J: TRBJ2-7; size: NA; D: TRBD1; V: TRBV15; CDR3: CATSRSRPGQGIHEQYF; DNA: TGTGCCACCAGCAGATCTAGACCGGGACAGGGGATCCACGAGCAGTACTTC
J: TRBJ1-2; size: few; D: NA; V: TRBV28; CDR3: CASSLSSDLYGYTF; DNA: TGTGCCAGCAGTTTATCATCGGACCTCTATGGCTACACCTTC
J: TRBJ2-7; size: many; D: NA; V: TRBV27; CDR3: CASSLSRGSYEQYF; DNA: TGTGCCAGCAGTTTAAGCAGGGGTTCCTACGAGCAGTACTTC
J: TRBJ2-2; size: NA; D: NA; V: TRBV19; CDR3: CASSIVQTNTGELFF; DNA: TGTGCCAGTAGTATTGTACAGACGAACACCGGGGAGCTGTTTTTT
J: TRBJ1-2; size: many; D: NA; V: TRBV6-1; CDR3: CASSERVFNYGYTF; DNA: TGTGCCAGCAGTGAAAGGGTTTTTAACTATGGCTACACCTTC
J: TRBJ2-3; size: NA; D: TRBD2; V: TRBV20-1; CDR3: CSALGGSGTDTQYF; DNA: TGCAGTGCGTTGGGAGGGTCTGGCACAGATACGCAGTATTTT
J: TRBJ2-5; size: few; D: NA; V: TRBV29-1; CDR3: CSVEDYRQGLRETQYF; DNA: TGCAGCGTTGAAGACTATAGACAAGGCCTAAGGGAGACCCAGTACTTC
J: TRBJ2-3; size: few; D: NA; V: TRBV12-5; CDR3: CASGLSRGGDTQYF; DNA: TGTGCTAGTGGTTTGTCCAGGGGTGGGGATACGCAGTATTTT
J: TRBJ2-3; size: many; D: NA; V: TRBV6-5; CDR3: CASSYADRSDTQYF; DNA: TGTGCCAGCAGTTACGCGGACCGGTCAGATACGCAGTATTTT
J: TRBJ2-1; size: many; D: TRBD2; V: TRBV20-1; CDR3: CSAIPPSGYNEQFF; DNA: TGCAGTGCCATACCCCCTAGCGGCTACAATGAGCAGTTCTTC
J: TRBJ2-1; size: many; D: TRBD2; V: TRBV28; CDR3: CASNLLAGNEQFF; DNA: TGTGCCAGCAACCTACTAGCGGGGAATGAGCAGTTCTTC
J: TRBJ2-3; size: many; D: NA; V: TRBV20-1; CDR3: CSATDDTDTQYF; DNA: TGCAGTGCAACGGACGACACAGATACGCAGTATTTT
J: TRBJ1-6; size: few; D: NA; V: TRBV20-1; CDR3: CSARAPGALRIYSPLHF; DNA: TGCAGTGCTAGAGCCCCGGGGGCCCTGAGAATTTATTCACCCCTCCACTTT
J: TRBJ2-3; size: NA; D: TRBD1; V: TRBV5-1; CDR3: CASSPGQGKDTQYF; DNA: TGCGCCAGCAGCCCAGGACAGGGGAAGGATACGCAGTATTTT
J: TRBJ1-2; size: NA; D: NA; V: TRBV7-9; CDR3: CASSSPLGGSNYGYTF; DNA: TGTGCCAGCAGCTCCCCGCTTGGGGGGTCTAACTATGGCTACACCTTC
J: TRBJ1-6; size: many; D: NA; V: TRBV12-3/TRBV12-4; CDR3: CASSSDRDSPLHF; DNA: TGTGCCAGCAGTTCCGACAGAGATTCACCCCTCCACTTT
J: TRBJ2-1; size: NA; D: NA; V: TRBV9; CDR3: CASSVGSSSYNEQFF; DNA: TGTGCCAGCAGCGTTGGGAGTAGCTCCTACAATGAGCAGTTCTTC
J: TRBJ2-7; size: many; D: NA; V: TRBV3-1; CDR3: CASSQGGEQYF; DNA: TGTGCCAGCAGTCAGGGTGGCGAGCAGTACTTC
J: TRBJ2-2; size: few; D: NA; V: TRBV9; CDR3: CASSVGGDTGELFF; DNA: TGTGCCAGCAGCGTAGGTGGGGACACCGGGGAGCTGTTTTTT
J: TRBJ1-1; size: many; D: TRBD1; V: TRBV29-1; CDR3: CSVERGGQGTEAFF; DNA: TGCAGCGTTGAAAGGGGGGGACAGGGGACTGAAGCTTTCTTT
J: TRBJ2-3; size: many; D: TRBD1; V: TRBV28; CDR3: CASSTTGTGPFTDTQYF; DNA: TGTGCCAGCAGTACGACCGGGACAGGACCTTTCACAGATACGCAGTATTTT
J: TRBJ1-5; size: NA; D: TRBD1; V: TRBV27; CDR3: CASSLFWRYQGDQPQHF; DNA: TGTGCCAGCAGTTTATTTTGGCGGTATCAGGGGGACCAGCCCCAGCATTTT
J: TRBJ1-2; size: many; D: TRBD1; V: TRBV27; CDR3: CASSLSGQGYGYTF; DNA: TGTGCCAGCAGTTTATCCGGACAGGGCTATGGCTACACCTTC
J: TRBJ2-3; size: NA; D: NA; V: TRBV11-2; CDR3: CASQDPSLARGGPIDTQYF; DNA: TGTGCCAGCCAGGACCCCAGTTTGGCTAGGGGGGGGCCGATAGATACGCAGTATTTT
J: TRBJ2-3; size: many; D: NA; V: TRBV2; CDR3: CASSDPGRMGDTQYF; DNA: TGTGCCAGCAGTGATCCGGGGCGGATGGGAGATACGCAGTATTTT